The rows below give T cell receptor beta chains drawn from one sample of a study of T cells expressing NK-cell markers. Using the 5' RACE reads, TCRdb records one entry per CDR3 protein without DNA. Recorded for this sample: 450,000 to 600,000 distinct CDR3 sequences. Input material: blood T cells: a sorted CD56 or NKG2C T cell subset, CD4+ or CD8+ T cells, or bulk PBMC T cells (not recorded which). Every receptor here comes from a man aged 18 to 29 in good health. Both conserved end residues are part of each CDR3. The order of the fields is V gene, J gene, CDR3 protein.

>TRBV20-1|TRBJ1-4
CSARDSFSEKLFF
>TRBV10-3|TRBJ1-5
CAISESMGVGQPQHF
>TRBV2|TRBJ2-3
CASKFGADTQYF
>TRBV29-1|TRBJ2-3
CSVAPTPFTDTQYF
>TRBV7-2|TRBJ2-7
CASRTFWSEQYF
>TRBV15|TRBJ2-1
CATVVGSGEQFF
>TRBV4-1|TRBJ2-3
CASSQDMGDRSTDTQYF
>TRBV5-1|TRBJ2-6
CASSPDSTPGANVLTF
>TRBV4-3|TRBJ2-1
CASSQDRAQDTYNEQFF
>TRBV12-3/TRBV12-4|TRBJ1-5
CASSPGQGLISQPQHF
>TRBV29-1|TRBJ1-3
CSAHLPPGNTIYF
>TRBV11-1|TRBJ2-3
CASSSLRPGGRMSTDTQYF
>TRBV20-1|TRBJ1-1
CSARKRIQGANTEAFF
>TRBV4-3|TRBJ2-5
CASSQDLRQGVQETQYF
>TRBV5-5|TRBJ1-4
CASTSRDRANEKLFF
>TRBV14|TRBJ2-3
CASSHLTGIGTDTQYF
>TRBV5-1|TRBJ2-5
CASSLDGTSGVKETQYF
>TRBV28|TRBJ2-3
CASRANRGRGTDTQYF
>TRBV7-8|TRBJ2-2
CASSRDRSFANTGELFF
>TRBV3-1|TRBJ2-5
CASSQQRGETQYF
>TRBV12-3/TRBV12-4|TRBJ2-1
CATLTGGELAGVGEQFF
>TRBV12-3/TRBV12-4|TRBJ2-1
CASSYRVAGGNEQFF
>TRBV6-2/TRBV6-3|TRBJ2-3
CASSSPGTNPSDTQYF
>TRBV29-1|TRBJ2-1
CSVVTSGAYNEQFF
>TRBV2|TRBJ2-7
CASETGLFYEQYF
>TRBV29-1|TRBJ2-1
CSVSAGQLYNEQFF
>TRBV29-1|TRBJ1-1
CSVEEGRNTEAFF
>TRBV5-1|TRBJ2-1
CASSLDTREGARLGQFF
>TRBV28|TRBJ2-7
CASSLNLRDRGYEQYF
>TRBV12-3/TRBV12-4|TRBJ1-3
CASRLTGDTGNTIYF
>TRBV4-2|TRBJ2-1
CARYGGRYYNEQFF
>TRBV5-1|TRBJ2-2
CASSLRPNMGTTFTGELFF
>TRBV6-5|TRBJ2-2
CASSSGTGWREAGELFF
>TRBV5-6|TRBJ2-5
CASSSPGRKETQYF
>TRBV6-1|TRBJ2-7
CASSKRTGEAYEQYF
>TRBV6-5|TRBJ2-2
CASSYRRLAGELFF
>TRBV27|TRBJ1-2
CASSPTETYGYTF
>TRBV20-1|TRBJ2-2
CSAASGQNTGELFF
>TRBV4-1|TRBJ2-2
CASSQDSERYTGELFF
>TRBV6-5|TRBJ1-1
CASSYDLVNTEAFF
>TRBV29-1|TRBJ2-7
CSVRDLGEQYF
>TRBV2|TRBJ2-1
CAQLDRRNEQFF
>TRBV27|TRBJ2-1
CASSPGTSGQNEQFF
>TRBV5-1|TRBJ1-3
CASSVDFGNTIYF
>TRBV12-3/TRBV12-4|TRBJ2-1
CASSTPLDSDNEQFF
>TRBV2|TRBJ2-7
CASSALESQGAYEQYF
>TRBV7-2|TRBJ2-3
CASSPLQVRSTDTQYF
>TRBV20-1|TRBJ2-3
CSAHSERATDTQYF
>TRBV5-1|TRBJ2-5
CASSPRFRETQYF
>TRBV6-2/TRBV6-3|TRBJ2-1
CASNEPRFWGNEQFF
>TRBV12-3/TRBV12-4|TRBJ2-1
CASSLTGTGRSNEQFF
>TRBV29-1|TRBJ2-1
CSVVTSGRFLDEQFF
>TRBV12-3/TRBV12-4|TRBJ1-1
CASSLARWGQENTEAFF
>TRBV18|TRBJ2-1
CASSLTSGLSSYNEQFF
>TRBV7-9|TRBJ2-1
CASSPKRPNNEQFF